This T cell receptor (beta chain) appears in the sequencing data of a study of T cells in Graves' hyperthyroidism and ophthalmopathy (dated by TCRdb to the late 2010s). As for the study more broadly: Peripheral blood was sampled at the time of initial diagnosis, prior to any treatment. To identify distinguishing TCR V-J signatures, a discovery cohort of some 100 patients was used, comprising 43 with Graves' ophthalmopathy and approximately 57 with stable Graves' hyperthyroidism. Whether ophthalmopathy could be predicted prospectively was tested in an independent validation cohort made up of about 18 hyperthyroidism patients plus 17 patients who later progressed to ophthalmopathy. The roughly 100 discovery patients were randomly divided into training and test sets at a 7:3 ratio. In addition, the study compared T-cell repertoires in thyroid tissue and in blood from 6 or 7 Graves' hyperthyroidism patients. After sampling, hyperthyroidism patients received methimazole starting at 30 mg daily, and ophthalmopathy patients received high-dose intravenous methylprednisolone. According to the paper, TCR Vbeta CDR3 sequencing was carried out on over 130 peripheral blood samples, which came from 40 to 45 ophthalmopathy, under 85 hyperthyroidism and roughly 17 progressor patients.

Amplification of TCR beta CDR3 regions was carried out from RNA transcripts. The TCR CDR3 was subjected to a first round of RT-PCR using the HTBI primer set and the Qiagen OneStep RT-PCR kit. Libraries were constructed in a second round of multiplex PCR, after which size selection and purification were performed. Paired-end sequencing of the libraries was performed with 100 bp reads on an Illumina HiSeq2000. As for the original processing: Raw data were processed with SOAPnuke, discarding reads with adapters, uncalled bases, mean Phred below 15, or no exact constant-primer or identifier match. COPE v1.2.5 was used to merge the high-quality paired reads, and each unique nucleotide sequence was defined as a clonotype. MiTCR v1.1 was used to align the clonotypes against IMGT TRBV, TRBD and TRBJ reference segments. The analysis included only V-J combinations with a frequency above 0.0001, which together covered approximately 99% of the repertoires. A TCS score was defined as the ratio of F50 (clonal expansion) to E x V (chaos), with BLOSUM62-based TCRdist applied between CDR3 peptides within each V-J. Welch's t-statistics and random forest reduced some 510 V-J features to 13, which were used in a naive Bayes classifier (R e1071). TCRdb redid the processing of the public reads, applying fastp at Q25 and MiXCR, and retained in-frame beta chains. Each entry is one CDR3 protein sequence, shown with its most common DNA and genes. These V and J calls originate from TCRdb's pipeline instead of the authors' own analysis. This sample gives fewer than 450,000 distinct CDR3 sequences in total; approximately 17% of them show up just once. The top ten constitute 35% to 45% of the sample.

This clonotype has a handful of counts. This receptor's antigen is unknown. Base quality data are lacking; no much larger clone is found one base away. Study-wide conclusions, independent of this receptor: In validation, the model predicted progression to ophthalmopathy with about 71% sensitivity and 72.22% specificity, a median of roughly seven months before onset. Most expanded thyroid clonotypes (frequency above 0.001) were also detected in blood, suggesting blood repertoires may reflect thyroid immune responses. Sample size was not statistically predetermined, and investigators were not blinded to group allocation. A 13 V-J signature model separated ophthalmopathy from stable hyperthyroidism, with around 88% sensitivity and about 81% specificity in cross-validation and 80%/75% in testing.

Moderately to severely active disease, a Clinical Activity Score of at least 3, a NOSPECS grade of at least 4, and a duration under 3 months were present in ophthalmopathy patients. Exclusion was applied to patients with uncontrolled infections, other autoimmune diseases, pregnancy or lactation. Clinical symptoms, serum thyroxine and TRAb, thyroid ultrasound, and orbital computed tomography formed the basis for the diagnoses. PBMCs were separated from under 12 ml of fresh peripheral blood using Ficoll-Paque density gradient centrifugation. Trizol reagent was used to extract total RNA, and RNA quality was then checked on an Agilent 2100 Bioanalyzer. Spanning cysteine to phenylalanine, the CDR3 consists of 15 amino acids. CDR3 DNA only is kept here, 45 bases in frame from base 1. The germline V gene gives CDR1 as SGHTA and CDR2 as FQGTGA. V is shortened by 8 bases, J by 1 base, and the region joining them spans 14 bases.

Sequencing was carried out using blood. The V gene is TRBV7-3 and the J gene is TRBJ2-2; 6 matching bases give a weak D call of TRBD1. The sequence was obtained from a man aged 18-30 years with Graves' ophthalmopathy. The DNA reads TGTGCCAGCTCGAGGACAGATAAGAACACCGGGGAGCTGTTTTTT. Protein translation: CASSRTDKNTGELFF.